The 15 T cell receptor beta chains below all came from one sample that was sequenced in a study of cytomegalovirus exposure and HLA in healthy donors. The PCR made use of 60 Vbeta and 13 Jbeta primers. Here immunoSEQ multiplex PCR was the method, and the copy in TCRdb shows in-frame clones only, minus some. The data hold some 120,000 clones, with around 80% observed a single time. The material sequenced was PBMCs. Source of these receptors: a woman in her late teens or twenties in good health and CMV-seropositive.

The genes are TRBV6-5 and TRBJ2-2; D is ambiguous. The CDR3 sequence is 14 residues long. Germline-derived CDR1 and CDR2 are MNHEY and SVGAGI. V was clipped by 8 bases and J by 1 base, with 11 bases between them. In DNA form, the CDR3 reads TGTGCCAGCCGGGTCCTTATGAACACCGGGGAGCTGTTTTTT. This sequence encodes CASRVLMNTGELFF.

The table lists this clone with a count of one. The chain recombines TRBV4-1 with TRBJ2-7, with D tentatively TRBD2 (6 bases). The CDR3 spans 14 residues. CDR1 MGHRA and CDR2 YSYEKL come from the germline V gene. Trimming removed 3 bases from V and 7 bases from J, with 16 bases in between. The CDR3 loop is CASSHGPSGDEQYF. Here the CDR3 DNA reads TGCGCCAGCAGCCATGGTCCCTCGGGAGATGAGCAGTACTTC.

The chain carries TRBV5-6 and TRBJ1-5, with TRBD1 matching 10 bases. V dropped 0 bases and J dropped 5; count of bases not matched to a gene: 2. Germline V gene lookup returns CDR1 SGHDT and CDR2 YYEEEE. The length of the CDR3 is 15 residues. This CDR3 reads CASSLGDRGDQPQHF. The CDR3 nucleotides are TGTGCCAGCAGCTTGGGGGACAGGGGTGATCAGCCCCAGCATTTT.

The chain uses TRBV18 and TRBJ2-3, with 8 bases aligning to TRBD1. The CDR3 is 14 residues long. The germline gives CDR1 KGHSH, CDR2 LQKENI. The trim removed 5 bases at V and 0 bases at J, leaving 1 base unmatched. The CDR3 coding sequence is TGTGCCAGCTCATGGGACAGGAGCACAGATACGCAGTATTTT. Translated: CASSWDRSTDTQYF.

This chain uses TRBV2 with TRBJ1-1; D is uncertain. Germline V CDR1 and CDR2: SNHLY, FYNNEI. Between the trimmed V and J ends, which lost 6 bases and 5 bases, there was a span of 13 bases. This CDR3 has 13 residues. The CDR3 here is CASSPEEATEAFF. DNA of the CDR3: TGTGCCAGCAGCCCCGAGGAGGCAACTGAAGCTTTCTTT.

The chain has TRBV28 and TRBJ2-5, with TRBD1 matching 9 bases. From germline, CDR1 is MDHEN and CDR2 SYDVKM. CDR3 length: 15 residues. V lost 4 bases to trimming and J lost 5 bases; unmatched junction nucleotides: 8. The CDR3 sequence is CASSSPGTGLETQYF. The CDR3 nucleotides are TGTGCCAGCAGTTCTCCCGGGACAGGGTTGGAGACCCAGTACTTC.

This chain joins TRBV5-6 and TRBJ2-1; tentatively, D is TRBD1 (5 bases). The CDR3 has 15 residues. V was clipped by 2 bases and J by 2 bases, with 11 bases between them. Germline values: CDR1 SGHDT, CDR2 YYEEEE. The CDR3: CASSLRTRPYNEQFF. In DNA form, the CDR3 reads TGTGCCAGCAGCTTAAGGACACGGCCCTACAATGAGCAGTTCTTC. Filled out from reference TRBV5-6 and TRBJ2-1, the complete variable domain reads DAGVTQSPTHLIKTRGQQVTLRCSPKSGHDTVSWYQQALGQGPQFIFQYYEEEERQRGNFPDRFSGHQFPNYSSELNVNALLLGDSALYLCASSLRTRPYNEQFFGPGTRLTVL.

This clone has a handful of counts. The CDR3 reads CASSVSGTSTDTQYF. CDR3 coding DNA: TGTGCCAGCAGCGTTAGCGGAACTAGCACAGATACGCAGTATTTT. V usage is TRBV7-2 and J usage is TRBJ2-3; perhaps TRBD2 as D (6 bases). The CDR3 is made up of 15 amino acids. Germline lookup yields CDR1 SGHTA and CDR2 FQGNSA. V lost 5 bases and J lost 0, with 12 bases in between.

V and J are TRBV28 and TRBJ2-7, with no clear D. Deletions cut 2 bases from V and 5 bases from J, with 13 bases between. CDR1 and CDR2 (germline): MDHEN, SYDVKM. This CDR3 spans 14 amino acids. CDR3 nucleotide sequence: TGTGCCAGCAGTTTACCCCTAGGTTCCCACGAGCAGTACTTC. Amino acids: CASSLPLGSHEQYF.

V and J are TRBV30 and TRBJ1-2; D not certain. V was cut by 5 bases and J by 4 bases, with 14 bases left in between. Germline loops: CDR1 GTSNPN, CDR2 SVGIG (reference sequence). The CDR3 has 13 residues. Written as DNA, the CDR3 is TGTGCCTGGCGGGTCTTATCCGGCTATGGCTACACCTTC. Translating gives CAWRVLSGYGYTF.

The chain has TRBV6-5 and TRBJ1-4, with a weak D call TRBD1 (5 bases). The CDR3 covers 13 residues. Germline V gene lookup returns CDR1 MNHEY and CDR2 SVGAGI. V shed 7 bases and J shed 6 bases, with 12 bases lying between them. CDR3 amino acids: CASKGQSYEKLFF. The CDR3 bases are TGTGCCAGCAAGGGGCAGTCATATGAAAAACTGTTTTTT.

The chain links TRBV28 to TRBJ1-5; the D gene is possibly TRBD1 (5 bases). CDR1 MDHEN and CDR2 SYDVKM come from the germline V gene. Trimming took off 2 bases at V and 0 bases at J, with 11 bases between the two ends. The CDR3 has 16 residues. The CDR3 nucleotides read TGTGCCAGCAGTTTAAGATCCGGACATAGCAATCAGCCCCAGCATTTT. Its translation: CASSLRSGHSNQPQHF.

The CDR3 DNA reads as TGTGCCAGCAGTTACCGCCCCGGACAGTTATATGGCTACACCTTC. This gives the protein CASSYRPGQLYGYTF. The genes are TRBV6-6 and TRBJ1-2, with D perhaps TRBD1 (6 bases). CDR1 is MNHNY, CDR2 SVGAGI, per germline (reference sequence). There are 15 residues in the CDR3. Trimming stripped 2 bases from V and 5 bases from J, with 15 bases between.

The chain couples TRBV6-6 to TRBJ2-1; 9 bases are a match to TRBD2. V lost 0 bases and J lost 5; bases outside the gene matches: 5. CDR1 and CDR2 from the germline V gene are MNHNY and SVGAGI (reference sequence). The CDR3 spans 16 residues. The CDR3 region is CASSYSLAGQDNEQFF. The CDR3 DNA reads TGTGCCAGCAGTTACTCCCTAGCGGGGCAAGACAATGAGCAGTTCTTC.

With respect to this clone: At one boundary the junction diverges from the germline segment, which might be a read error. The chain uses TRBV7-9 and TRBJ1-5, with TRBD1 matching over 9 bases. Per the germline V gene, CDR1 is SEHNR and CDR2 is FQNEAQ (reference sequence). There are 17 residues in the CDR3. As DNA, the CDR3 is TGTTCCAGCAGCTTAAATACAGGGGGCGGGAGCAATCAGCCCCAGCATTTT. The encoded protein is CSSSLNTGGGSNQPQHF.